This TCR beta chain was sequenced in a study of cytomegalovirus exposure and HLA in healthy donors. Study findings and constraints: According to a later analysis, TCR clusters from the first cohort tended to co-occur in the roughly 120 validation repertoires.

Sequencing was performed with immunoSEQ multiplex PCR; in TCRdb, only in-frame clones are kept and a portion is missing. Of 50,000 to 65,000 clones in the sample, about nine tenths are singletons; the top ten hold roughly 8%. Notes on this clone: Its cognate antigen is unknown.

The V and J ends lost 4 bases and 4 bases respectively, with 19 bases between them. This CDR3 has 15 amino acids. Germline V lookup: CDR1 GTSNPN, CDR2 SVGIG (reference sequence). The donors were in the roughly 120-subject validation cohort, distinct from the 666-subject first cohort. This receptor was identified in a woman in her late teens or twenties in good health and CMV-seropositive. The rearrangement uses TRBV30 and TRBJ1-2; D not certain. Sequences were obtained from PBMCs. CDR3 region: CAWIYTVPFSYGYTF. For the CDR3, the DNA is TGTGCCTGGATCTATACAGTTCCTTTCTCCTATGGCTACACCTTC. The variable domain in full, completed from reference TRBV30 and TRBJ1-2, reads SQTIHQWPATLVQPVGSPLSLECTVEGTSNPNLYWYRQAAGRGLQLLFYSVGIGQISSEVPQNLSASRPQDRQFILSSKKLLLSDSGFYLCAWIYTVPFSYGYTFGSGTRLTVV.